Shown below are 8 T cell receptor beta chains from a single sample sequenced in a study of beta chain features in type 1 diabetes. The antigens these receptors bind are not known. Overall study results and limits: TCRB CDR3s from Type 1 diabetes patients were moderately but significantly shorter in all four CD4+ subsets.

Isolated RNA was reverse transcribed in full, so expressed TCRB transcripts were sequenced. Data came from immunoSEQ multiplex PCR; TCRdb stores just in-frame clones and leaves some out. This table has some 350,000 clones, 13% appearing once. Sequenced sample: naive CD4+ T cells from blood. The receptors shown here come from a woman aged 18 to 35 with type 1 diabetes.

The rearrangement joins TRBV29-1 to TRBJ2-2; 9 nucleotides align to TRBD1. The CDR3 has 17 residues. The J segment lost 3 bases and the V segment lost 0 bases, leaving 8 bases of the junction unmatched. Germline CDR1 and CDR2: SQVTM and ANQGSEA. CDR3: CSVEDPLWTGDTGELFF. As DNA, the CDR3 is TGCAGCGTTGAAGACCCTCTCTGGACAGGGGACACCGGGGAGCTGTTTTTT.

CDR3 amino acids: CASGQGPRELFF. CDR3 coding DNA: TGTGCCAGCGGACAGGGCCCCCGGGAGCTGTTTTTT. This chain links TRBV6-5 with TRBJ2-2; TRBD1 aligns across 8 bases. Trimming removed 8 bases from V and 9 bases from J; junction bases left unmatched: 5. The CDR3 contains 12 residues. Germline V CDR1 and CDR2: MNHEY, SVGAGI.

The chain joins TRBV7-2 to TRBJ2-3; D remains ambiguous. V lost 3 bases and J lost 4, with 11 bases in between. Germline V CDR1 and CDR2: SGHTA, FQGNSA. The CDR3 runs to 14 residues. CDR3 protein: CASSFYVIADTQYF. The CDR3 DNA follows: TGTGCCAGCAGCTTCTACGTTATAGCAGATACGCAGTATTTT.

The V call is TRBV19, the J call TRBJ1-2, with D tentatively TRBD1 (5 bases). V was pared by 5 bases and J by 5 bases, with 12 bases between. The CDR3 consists of 13 residues. Looked up from germline, CDR1 is LNHDA and CDR2 is SQIVND (reference sequence). The CDR3 DNA is TGTGCCAGTAGTCCAGGGTATATTTATGGCTACACCTTC. This sequence encodes CASSPGYIYGYTF.

This clone was found a few times. CDR3 protein: CASSLVAGSARAQYF. In nucleotides, the CDR3 is TGTGCCAGCAGCTTAGTGGCGGGGTCGGCCCGGGCCCAGTACTTC. V gene TRBV7-2 combines with J gene TRBJ2-5, with D tentatively TRBD2 (6 bases). Germline values: CDR1 SGHTA, CDR2 FQGNSA. This CDR3 is built from 15 residues. The ends were cut back, 1 base at V and 9 bases at J, with 18 bases in the middle.

This clone was seen a few times. The rearrangement uses TRBV2 and TRBJ1-2; D is undetermined. V lost 1 base to trimming and J lost 8 bases, with 17 bases between them. The CDR3 sequence is 15 residues long. Germline lookup yields CDR1 SNHLY and CDR2 FYNNEI. The CDR3, as DNA: TGTGCCAGCAGTGAAGAGCTGTCGGGGAGGTGGGGCTACACCTTC. Protein sequence: CASSEELSGRWGYTF.

There are a few counts of this clone. The chain employs TRBV29-1 and TRBJ1-1, with 9 positions matching TRBD1. V gave up 6 bases and J gave up 2 bases; unmatched junction bases: 13. This CDR3 has 16 residues. Germline V lookup: CDR1 SQVTM, CDR2 ANQGSEA. CDR3 amino acids: CSVTPQRTGVNTEAFF. Written as DNA, the CDR3 is TGCAGCGTGACGCCACAAAGGACAGGGGTTAACACTGAAGCTTTCTTT.

The chain links TRBV28 to TRBJ2-7; D is undetermined. V gave up 2 bases and J gave up 0 bases, with 11 bases separating them. This CDR3 is built from 15 residues. Germline values: CDR1 MDHEN, CDR2 SYDVKM. The CDR3 bases are TGTGCCAGCAGTTTAGGGCGTCGAAGCTCCTACGAGCAGTACGTC. Translation gives CASSLGRRSSYEQYV.